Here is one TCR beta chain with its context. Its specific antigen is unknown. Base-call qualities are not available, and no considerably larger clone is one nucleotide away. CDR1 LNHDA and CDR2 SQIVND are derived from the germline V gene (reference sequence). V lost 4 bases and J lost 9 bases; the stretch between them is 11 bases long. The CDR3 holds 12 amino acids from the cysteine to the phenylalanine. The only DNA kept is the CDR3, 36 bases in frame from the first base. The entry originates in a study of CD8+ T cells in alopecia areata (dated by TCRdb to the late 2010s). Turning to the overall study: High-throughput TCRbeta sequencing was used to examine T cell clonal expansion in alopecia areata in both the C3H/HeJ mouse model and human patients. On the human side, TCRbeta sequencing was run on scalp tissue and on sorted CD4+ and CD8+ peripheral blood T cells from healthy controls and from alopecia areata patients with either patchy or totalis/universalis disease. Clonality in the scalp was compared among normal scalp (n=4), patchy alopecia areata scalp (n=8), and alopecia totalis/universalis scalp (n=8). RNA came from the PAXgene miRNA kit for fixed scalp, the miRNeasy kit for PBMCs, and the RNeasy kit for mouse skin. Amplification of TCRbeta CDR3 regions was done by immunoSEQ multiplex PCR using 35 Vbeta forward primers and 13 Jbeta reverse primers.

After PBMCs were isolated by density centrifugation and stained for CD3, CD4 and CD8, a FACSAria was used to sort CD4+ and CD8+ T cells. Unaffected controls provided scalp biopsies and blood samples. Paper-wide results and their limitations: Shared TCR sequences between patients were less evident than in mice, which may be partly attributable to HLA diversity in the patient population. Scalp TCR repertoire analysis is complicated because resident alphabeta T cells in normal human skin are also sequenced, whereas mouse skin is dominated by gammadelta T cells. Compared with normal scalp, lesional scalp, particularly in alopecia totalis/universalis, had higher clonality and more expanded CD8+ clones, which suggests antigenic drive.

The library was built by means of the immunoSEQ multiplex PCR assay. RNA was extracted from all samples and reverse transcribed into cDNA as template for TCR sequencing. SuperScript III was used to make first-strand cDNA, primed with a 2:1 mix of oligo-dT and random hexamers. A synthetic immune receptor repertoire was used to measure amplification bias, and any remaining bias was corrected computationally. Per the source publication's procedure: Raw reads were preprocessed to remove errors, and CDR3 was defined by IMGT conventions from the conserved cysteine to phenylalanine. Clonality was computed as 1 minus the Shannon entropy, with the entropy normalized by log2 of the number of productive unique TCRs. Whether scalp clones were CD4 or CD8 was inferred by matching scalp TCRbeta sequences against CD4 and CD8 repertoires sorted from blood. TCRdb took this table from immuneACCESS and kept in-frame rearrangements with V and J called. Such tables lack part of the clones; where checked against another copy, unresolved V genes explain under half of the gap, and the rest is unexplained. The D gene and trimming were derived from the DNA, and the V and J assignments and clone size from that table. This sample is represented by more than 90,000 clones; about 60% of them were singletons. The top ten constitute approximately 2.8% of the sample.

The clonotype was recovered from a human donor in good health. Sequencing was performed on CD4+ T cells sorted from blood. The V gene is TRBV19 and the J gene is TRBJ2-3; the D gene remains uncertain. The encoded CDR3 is CASSTSGMTQYF. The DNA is TGTGCCAGTAGTACCTCAGGAATGACGCAGTATTTT.